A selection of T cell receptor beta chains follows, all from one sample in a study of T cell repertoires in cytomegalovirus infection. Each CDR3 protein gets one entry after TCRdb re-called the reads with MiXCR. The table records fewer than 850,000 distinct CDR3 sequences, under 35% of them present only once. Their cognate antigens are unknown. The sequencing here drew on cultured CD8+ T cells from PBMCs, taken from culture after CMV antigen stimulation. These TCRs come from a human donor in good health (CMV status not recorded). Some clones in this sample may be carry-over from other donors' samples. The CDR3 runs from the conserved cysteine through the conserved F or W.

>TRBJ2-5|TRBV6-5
CASSYSVGQETQYF
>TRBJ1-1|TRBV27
CASSSNRGRVEAFF
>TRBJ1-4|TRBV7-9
CASSLLGEWSEKLFF
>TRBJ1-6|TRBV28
CASSTTGIDHNSPLHF
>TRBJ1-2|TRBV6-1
CASSETLLRQGDYGYTF
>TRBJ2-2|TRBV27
CASSLLQGTGELFF
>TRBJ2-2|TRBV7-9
CASSPPWTGELFF
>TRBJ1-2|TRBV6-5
CASSYRDRRYGYTF
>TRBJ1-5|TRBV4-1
CASSPNRGDQPQHF
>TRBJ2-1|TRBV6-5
CASSTPLGTGYNEQFF
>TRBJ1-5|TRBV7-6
CASSSEDRGRPQHF
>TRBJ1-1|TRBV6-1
CASSTSTGNTEAFF
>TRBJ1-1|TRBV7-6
CARSAGGNTEAFF
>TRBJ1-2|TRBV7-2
CASSRTAGADYGYTF
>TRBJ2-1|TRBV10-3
CAVSSGGYNEQFF
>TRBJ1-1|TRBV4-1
CASSQESAALWNTEAFF
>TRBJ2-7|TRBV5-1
CASQNDGDSYEQYF
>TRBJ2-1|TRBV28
CASSSWTGAYEQFF
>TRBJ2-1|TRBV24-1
CATSAASWGLLEQFF
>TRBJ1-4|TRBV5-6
CASSPGPTNEKLFF
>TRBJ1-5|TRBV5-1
CASSLDRRISNQPQHF
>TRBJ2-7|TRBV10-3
CAISEADEQYF
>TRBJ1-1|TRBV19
CASFTDRPSEAFF
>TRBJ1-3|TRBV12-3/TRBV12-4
CASSPRGGRAVRGNTIYF
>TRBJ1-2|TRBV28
CASSGRDRGNYGYTF
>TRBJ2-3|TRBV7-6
CASSLTSDGTDTQYF
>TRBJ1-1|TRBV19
CASSTSAFGTEAFF
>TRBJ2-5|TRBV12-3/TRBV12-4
CASSVGQGLAGGHGETQYF
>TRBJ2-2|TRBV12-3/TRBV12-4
CASSLPGATLGGELFF
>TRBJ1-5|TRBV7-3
CASSPGEISNQPQHF
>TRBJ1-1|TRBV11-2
CASSSWTDKENTEAFF
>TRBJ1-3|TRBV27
CASSPSLGESGNTIYF
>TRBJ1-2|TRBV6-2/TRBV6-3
CASTPGHYGYTF
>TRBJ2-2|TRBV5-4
CASSPESETGELFF
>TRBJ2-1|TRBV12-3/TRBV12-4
CASSDPGGSSYNEQFF
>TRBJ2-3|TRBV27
CASSHERGGRDTQYF
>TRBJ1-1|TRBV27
CASSTNPRRTEAFF
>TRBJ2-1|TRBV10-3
CAISVPGQGDEQFF
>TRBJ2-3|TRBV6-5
CASSQLAGAPDTQYF
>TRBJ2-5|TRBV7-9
CASSLGVTRVKETQYF
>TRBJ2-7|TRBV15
CATQFLEGYEQYF
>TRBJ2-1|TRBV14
CASSQLRYNEQFF
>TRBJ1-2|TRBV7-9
CASSLAPHYGYTF
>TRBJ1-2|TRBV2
CASSDRVFNYGYTF
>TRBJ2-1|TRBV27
CATAGTSERDEQFF